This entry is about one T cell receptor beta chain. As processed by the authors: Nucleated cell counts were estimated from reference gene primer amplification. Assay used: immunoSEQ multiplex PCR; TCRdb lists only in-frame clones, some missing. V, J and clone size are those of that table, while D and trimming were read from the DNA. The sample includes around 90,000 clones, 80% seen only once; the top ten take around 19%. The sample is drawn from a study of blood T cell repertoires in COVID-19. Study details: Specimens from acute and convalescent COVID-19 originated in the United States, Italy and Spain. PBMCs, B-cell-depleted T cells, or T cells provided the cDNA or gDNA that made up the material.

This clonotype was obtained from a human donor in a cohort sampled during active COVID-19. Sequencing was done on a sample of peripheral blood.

CDR3: CASSLDGTGTYSPLHF. The CDR3 DNA sequence: TGTGCCAGCAGCTTGGATGGCACAGGAACCTATTCACCCCTCCACTTT. This chain joins TRBV5-4 and TRBJ1-6; D might be TRBD1 (5 bases). CDR3 length: 16 residues. The V and J ends lost 0 bases and 8 bases respectively, with 15 bases between them. Germline V lookup: CDR1 SGHNT, CDR2 YYREEE (reference sequence).